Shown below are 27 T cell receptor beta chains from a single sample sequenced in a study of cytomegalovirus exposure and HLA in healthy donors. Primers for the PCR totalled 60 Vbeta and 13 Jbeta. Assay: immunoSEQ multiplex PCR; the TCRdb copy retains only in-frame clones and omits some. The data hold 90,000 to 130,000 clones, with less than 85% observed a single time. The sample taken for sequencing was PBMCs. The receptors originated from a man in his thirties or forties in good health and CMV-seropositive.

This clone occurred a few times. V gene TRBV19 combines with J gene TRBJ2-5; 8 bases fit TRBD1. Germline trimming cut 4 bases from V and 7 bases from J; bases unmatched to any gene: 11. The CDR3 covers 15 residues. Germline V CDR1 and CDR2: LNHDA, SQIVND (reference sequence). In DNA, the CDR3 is TGTGCCAGTAGTACCTGGACAGGGCAGATAGGGACCCAGTACTTC. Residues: CASSTWTGQIGTQYF.

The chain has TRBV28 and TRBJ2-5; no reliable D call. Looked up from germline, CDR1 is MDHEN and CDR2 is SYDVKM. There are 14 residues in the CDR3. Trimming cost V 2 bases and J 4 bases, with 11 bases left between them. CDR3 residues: CASSLGLEAETQYF. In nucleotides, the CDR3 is TGTGCCAGCAGTTTAGGCCTCGAGGCAGAGACCCAGTACTTC.

DNA of the CDR3: TGTGCCAGCAGCCCCTTCGGGGTAGCCATGAACACTGAAGCTTTCTTT. This codes for CASSPFGVAMNTEAFF. The genes are TRBV9 and TRBJ1-1; D unclear. The germline gives CDR1 SGDLS, CDR2 YYNGEE. The CDR3 sequence is 16 residues long. V gave up 4 bases and J gave up 0 bases, with 16 bases separating them.

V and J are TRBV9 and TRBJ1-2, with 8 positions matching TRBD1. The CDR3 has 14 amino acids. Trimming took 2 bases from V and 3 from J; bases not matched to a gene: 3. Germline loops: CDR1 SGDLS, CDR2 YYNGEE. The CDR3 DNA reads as TGTGCCAGCAGCGTCGGACAGGGAGACTATGGCTACACCTTC. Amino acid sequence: CASSVGQGDYGYTF.

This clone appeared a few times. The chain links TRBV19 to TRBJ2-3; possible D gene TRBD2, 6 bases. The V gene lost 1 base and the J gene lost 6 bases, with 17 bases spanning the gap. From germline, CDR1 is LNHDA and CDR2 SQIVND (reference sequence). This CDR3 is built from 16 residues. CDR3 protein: CASSIGGRPGVDTQYF. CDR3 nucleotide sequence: TGTGCCAGTAGTATAGGGGGTCGCCCGGGGGTGGATACGCAGTATTTT.

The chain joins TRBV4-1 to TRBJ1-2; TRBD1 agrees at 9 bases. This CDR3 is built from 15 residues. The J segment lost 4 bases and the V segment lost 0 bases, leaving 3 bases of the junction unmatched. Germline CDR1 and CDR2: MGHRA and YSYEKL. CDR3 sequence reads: CASSQDTGGGYGYTF. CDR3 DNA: TGCGCCAGCAGCCAAGATACAGGGGGCGGCTATGGCTACACCTTC.

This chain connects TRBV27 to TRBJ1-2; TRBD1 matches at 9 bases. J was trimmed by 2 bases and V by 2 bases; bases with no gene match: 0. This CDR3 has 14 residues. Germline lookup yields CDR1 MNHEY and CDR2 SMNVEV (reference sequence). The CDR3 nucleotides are TGTGCCAGCAGTTTAGGGACAGGGAACTATGGCTACACCTTC. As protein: CASSLGTGNYGYTF.

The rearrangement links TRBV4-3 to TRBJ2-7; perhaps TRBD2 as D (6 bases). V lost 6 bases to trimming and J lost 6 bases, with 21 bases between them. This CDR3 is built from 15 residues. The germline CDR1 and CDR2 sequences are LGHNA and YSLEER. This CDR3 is CASSQSRDGAPEQYF. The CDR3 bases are TGCGCCAGCAGTCAATCGCGGGACGGGGCACCCGAGCAGTACTTC.

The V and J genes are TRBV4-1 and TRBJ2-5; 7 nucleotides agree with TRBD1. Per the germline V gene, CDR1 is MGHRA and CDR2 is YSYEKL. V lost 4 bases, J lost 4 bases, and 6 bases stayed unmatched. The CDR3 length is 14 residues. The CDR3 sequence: CASSLAGGAETQYF. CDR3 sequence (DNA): TGCGCCAGCAGCCTCGCAGGGGGAGCAGAGACCCAGTACTTC.

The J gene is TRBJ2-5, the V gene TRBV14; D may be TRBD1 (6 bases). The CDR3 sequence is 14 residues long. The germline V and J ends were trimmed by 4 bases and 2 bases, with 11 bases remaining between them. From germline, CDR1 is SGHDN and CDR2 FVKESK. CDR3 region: CASSPGHFQETQYF. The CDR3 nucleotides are TGTGCCAGCAGCCCGGGACACTTTCAAGAGACCCAGTACTTC.

The CDR3 sequence: CASSLEGERGRGETQYF. CDR3 in DNA: TGTGCCAGCAGCTTGGAGGGGGAGCGGGGCCGGGGAGAGACCCAGTACTTC. The chain employs TRBV5-4 and TRBJ2-5; a weak D match, TRBD2 (7 bases). V was shortened by 0 bases and J by 4 bases, with 19 bases between the two germline ends. The V gene's germline CDR1 is SGHNT and CDR2 YYREEE (reference sequence). CDR3 length: 17 residues.

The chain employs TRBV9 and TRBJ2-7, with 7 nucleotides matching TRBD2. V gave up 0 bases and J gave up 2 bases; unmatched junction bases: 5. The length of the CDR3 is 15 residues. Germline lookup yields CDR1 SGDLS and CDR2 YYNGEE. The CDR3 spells CASSVGGGRAYEQYF. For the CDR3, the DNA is TGTGCCAGCAGCGTAGGTGGAGGGAGGGCCTACGAGCAGTACTTC.

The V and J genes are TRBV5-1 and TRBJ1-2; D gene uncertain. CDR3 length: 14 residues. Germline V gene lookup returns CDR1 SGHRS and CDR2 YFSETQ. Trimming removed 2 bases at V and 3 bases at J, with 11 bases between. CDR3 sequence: CASSFGSGYYGYTF. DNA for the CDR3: TGCGCCAGCAGCTTTGGATCAGGATACTATGGCTACACCTTC. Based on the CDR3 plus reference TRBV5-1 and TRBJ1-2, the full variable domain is KAGVTQTPRYLIKTRGQQVTLSCSPISGHRSVSWYQQTPGQGLQFLFEYFSETQRNKGNFPGRFSGRQFSNSRSEMNVSTLELGDSALYLCASSFGSGYYGYTFGSGTRLTVV.

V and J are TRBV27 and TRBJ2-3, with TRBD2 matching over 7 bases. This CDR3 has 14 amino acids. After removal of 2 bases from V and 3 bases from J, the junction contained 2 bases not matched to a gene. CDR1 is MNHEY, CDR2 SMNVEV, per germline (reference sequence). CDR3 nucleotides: TGTGCCAGCAGTTTAGCGGGGGAGACAGATACGCAGTATTTT. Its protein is CASSLAGETDTQYF.

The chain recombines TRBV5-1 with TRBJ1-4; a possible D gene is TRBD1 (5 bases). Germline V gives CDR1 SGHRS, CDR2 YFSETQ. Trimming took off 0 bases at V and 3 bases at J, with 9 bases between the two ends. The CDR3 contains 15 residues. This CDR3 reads CASSLEGAANEKLFF. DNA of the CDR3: TGCGCCAGCAGCTTGGAAGGGGCTGCTAATGAAAAACTGTTTTTT.

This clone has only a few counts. The CDR3 loop is CASSWAYQPSTDTQYF. The CDR3 bases are TGTGCCAGCAGTTGGGCCTACCAGCCCAGCACAGATACGCAGTATTTT. The chain recombines TRBV6-5 with TRBJ2-3; D remains unclear. Deletions cut 4 bases from V and 0 bases from J, with 14 bases between. The germline V gene has CDR1 MNHEY and CDR2 SVGAGI. This CDR3 has 16 residues.

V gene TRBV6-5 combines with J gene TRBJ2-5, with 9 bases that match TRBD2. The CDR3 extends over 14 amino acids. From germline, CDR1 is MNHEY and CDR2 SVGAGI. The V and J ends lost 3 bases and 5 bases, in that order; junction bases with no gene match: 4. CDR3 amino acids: CASSYGGGGETQYF. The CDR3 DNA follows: TGTGCCAGCAGTTATGGCGGGGGGGGCGAGACCCAGTACTTC.

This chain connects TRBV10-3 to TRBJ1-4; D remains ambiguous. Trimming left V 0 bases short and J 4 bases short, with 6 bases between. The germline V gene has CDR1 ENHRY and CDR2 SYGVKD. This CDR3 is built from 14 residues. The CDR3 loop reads CAISESESNEKLFF. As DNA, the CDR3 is TGTGCCATCAGTGAGTCGGAGAGTAATGAAAAACTGTTTTTT.

The CDR3 spells CASSPGTDSPLHF. The CDR3 DNA is TGTGCCAGCAGCCCCGGGACAGATTCACCCCTCCACTTT. The chain is built from TRBV6-5 and TRBJ1-6; 7 nucleotides align to TRBD1. With V trimmed by 6 bases and J by 8 bases, 4 bases remained unmatched. Germline V gene data show CDR1 as MNHEY and CDR2 as SVGAGI. This CDR3 is 13 amino acids long.

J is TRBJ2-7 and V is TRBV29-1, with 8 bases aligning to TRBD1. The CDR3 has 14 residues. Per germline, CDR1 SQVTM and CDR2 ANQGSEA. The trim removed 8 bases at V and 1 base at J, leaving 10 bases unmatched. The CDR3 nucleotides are TGCAGCTTCAAGCGGACAGGGCAATCCTACGAGCAGTACTTC. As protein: CSFKRTGQSYEQYF.

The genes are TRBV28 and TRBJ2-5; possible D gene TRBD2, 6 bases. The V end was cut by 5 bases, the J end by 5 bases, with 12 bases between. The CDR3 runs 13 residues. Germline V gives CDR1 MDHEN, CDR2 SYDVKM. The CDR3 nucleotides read TGTGCCAGCAGTCCTCCAGGGAGGGAGACCCAGTACTTC. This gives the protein CASSPPGRETQYF.

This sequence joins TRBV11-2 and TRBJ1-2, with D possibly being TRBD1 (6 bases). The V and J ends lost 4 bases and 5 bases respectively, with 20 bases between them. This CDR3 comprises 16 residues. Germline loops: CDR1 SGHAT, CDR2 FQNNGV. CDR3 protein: CASSSTETGTRYGYTF. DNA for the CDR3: TGTGCCAGCAGCTCCACTGAGACAGGAACCCGTTATGGCTACACCTTC. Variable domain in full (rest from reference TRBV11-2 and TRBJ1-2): EAGVAQSPRYKIIEKRQSVAFWCNPISGHATLYWYQQILGQGPKLLIQFQNNGVVDDSQLPKDRFSAERLKGVDSTLKIQPAKLEDSAVYLCASSSTETGTRYGYTFGSGTRLTVV.

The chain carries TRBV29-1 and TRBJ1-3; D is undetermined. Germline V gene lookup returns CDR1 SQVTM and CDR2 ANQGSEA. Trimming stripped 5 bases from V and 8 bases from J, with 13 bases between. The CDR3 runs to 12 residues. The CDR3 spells CSVRRHEDTIYF. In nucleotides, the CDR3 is TGCAGCGTTAGGCGGCATGAAGACACCATATATTTT.

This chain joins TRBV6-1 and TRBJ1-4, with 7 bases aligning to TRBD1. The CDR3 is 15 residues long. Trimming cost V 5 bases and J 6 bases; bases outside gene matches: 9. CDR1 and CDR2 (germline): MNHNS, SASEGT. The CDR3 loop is CASSLETGTDEKLFF. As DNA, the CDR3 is TGTGCCAGCAGTCTAGAAACCGGGACAGATGAAAAACTGTTTTTT.

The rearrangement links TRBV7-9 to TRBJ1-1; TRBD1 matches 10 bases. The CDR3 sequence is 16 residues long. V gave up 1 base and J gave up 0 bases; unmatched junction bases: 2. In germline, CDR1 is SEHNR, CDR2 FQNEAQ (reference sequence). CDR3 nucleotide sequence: TGTGCCAGCAGCTTAGGGGGACAGGGGTTGAACACTGAAGCTTTCTTT. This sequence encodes CASSLGGQGLNTEAFF.

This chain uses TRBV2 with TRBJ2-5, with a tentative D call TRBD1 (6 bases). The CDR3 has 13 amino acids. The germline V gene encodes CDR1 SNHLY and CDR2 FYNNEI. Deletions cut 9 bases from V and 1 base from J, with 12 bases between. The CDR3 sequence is CASSRGLQETQYF. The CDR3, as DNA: TGTGCCAGTAGCAGGGGCCTCCAAGAGACCCAGTACTTC. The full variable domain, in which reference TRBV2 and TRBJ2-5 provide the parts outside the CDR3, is EPEVTQTPSHQVTQMGQEVILRCVPISNHLYFYWYRQILGQKVEFLVSFYNNEISEKSEIFDDQFSVERPDGSNFTLKIRSTKLEDSAMYFCASSRGLQETQYFGPGTRLLVL.

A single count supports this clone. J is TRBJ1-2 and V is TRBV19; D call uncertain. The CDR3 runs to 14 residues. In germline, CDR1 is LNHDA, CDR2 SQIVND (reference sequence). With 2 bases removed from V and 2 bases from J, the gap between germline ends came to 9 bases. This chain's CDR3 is CASSIPAANYGYTF. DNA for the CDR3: TGTGCCAGTAGTATACCCGCCGCGAACTATGGCTACACCTTC.